The source of this T cell receptor (beta chain) is a study of blood T cell repertoires in COVID-19. Study-level information: T cells, B-cell-depleted T cells, or PBMCs provided the cDNA or gDNA that served as material.

Some clones are missing from TCRdb's copy, which holds only in-frame ones; the method was immunoSEQ multiplex PCR. The sample comprises over 15,000 clones, 80% to 90% of which are singletons, and 35% rests with the top ten. Per germline, CDR1 KGHSH and CDR2 LQKENI. With 3 bases clipped from V and 2 bases from J, the junction kept 4 bases outside the gene matches. CDR3 length equals 15 residues. The source material was peripheral blood. The sequence was obtained from a man in his 70s in a cohort sampled during active COVID-19. The rearrangement joins TRBV18 to TRBJ2-4, with 7 bases matching TRBD1. CDR3 region: CASSPPQGTKNIQYF. In nucleotides, the CDR3 is TGTGCCAGCTCACCTCCACAGGGGACCAAAAACATTCAGTACTTC.